What follows are 22 T cell receptor beta chains derived from one specimen sequenced in a study of T cells expressing NK-cell markers. One entry per CDR3 protein, without DNA, is what TCRdb gives after re-calling the 5' RACE reads. The sample's table shows 130,000 to 150,000 distinct CDR3 sequences. Material for sequencing was blood T cells: a sorted CD56 or NKG2C T cell subset, CD4+ or CD8+ T cells, or bulk PBMC T cells (not recorded which). Every receptor here comes from a man aged 18 to 30 in good health.

CDR3 region: CATLDGASYEQYF. The rearrangement uses TRBV7-9 and TRBJ2-7. The CDR3 totals 13 residues. Germline V lookup: CDR1 SEHNR, CDR2 FQNEAQ (reference sequence).

The V call is TRBV4-1, the J call TRBJ2-1; the D call of TRBD2 rests on TCRdb alone, since no DNA is present to check it. Germline values: CDR1 MGHRA, CDR2 YSYEKL. The CDR3 length is 15 residues. The CDR3 reads CASSQVAGAINEQFF.

The chain employs TRBV5-6 and TRBJ2-5. The CDR3 totals 15 residues. Germline loops: CDR1 SGHDT, CDR2 YYEEEE. The CDR3 protein is CASSLDVWDQETQYF.

The V and J genes are TRBV29-1 and TRBJ2-3; TCRdb indicates TRBD1, and absent DNA this call remains unverified. Per the germline V gene, CDR1 is SQVTM and CDR2 is ANQGSEA. The CDR3 has 15 residues. CDR3 sequence: CSHDYRGQSTDTQYF.

The chain uses TRBV5-5 and TRBJ2-4. Per the germline V gene, CDR1 is SGHKS and CDR2 is YYEKEE (reference sequence). The CDR3 loop spans 14 amino acids. The CDR3 loop reads CASNENLAKNIQYF.

This sequence joins TRBV7-9 and TRBJ2-7. Germline CDR1 SEHNR, CDR2 FQNEAQ (reference sequence). The CDR3 loop spans 14 amino acids. The CDR3 is CASSLDGSTYEQYF.

This rearrangement joins TRBV2 to TRBJ1-1. The CDR3 has 14 amino acids. Germline CDR1 reads SNHLY; CDR2 reads FYNNEI. CDR3 residues: CASSERRLNTEAFF.

J is TRBJ2-7 and V is TRBV25-1; TCRdb's D call, TRBD1, is unchecked because there is no DNA. This CDR3 region has 15 residues. Germline V lookup: CDR1 MGHDK, CDR2 SYGVNS. The CDR3 sequence is CASSESGSGLYEQYF.

The genes are TRBV6-2 or TRBV6-3 and TRBJ2-1; TCRdb outputs TRBD2, but without DNA this stays unchecked. The germline V gene encodes CDR1 MNHEY and CDR2 SVGEGT. CDR3 size: 17 residues. CDR3 residues: CASIGTSTSWDYNEQFF.

J is TRBJ2-1 and V is TRBV9. The germline gives CDR1 SGDLS, CDR2 YYNGEE. The CDR3 has 14 amino acids. This CDR3 reads CASSEGDSYNEQFF. The full variable domain, completed using reference TRBV9 and TRBJ2-1, is DSGVTQTPKHLITATGQRVTLRCSPRSGDLSVYWYQQSLDQGLQFLIQYYNGEERAKGNILERFSAQQFPDLHSELNLSSLELGDSALYFCASSEGDSYNEQFFGPGTRLTVL.

The V gene is TRBV27, the J gene TRBJ1-4. Germline V CDR1 and CDR2: MNHEY, SMNVEV (reference sequence). This CDR3 has 14 residues. The CDR3 is CASSELTTNEKLFF.

The V gene is TRBV30, the J gene TRBJ1-1; the TCRdb call, TRBD1, lacks DNA for checking. CDR3 length: 14 residues. Germline CDR1 is GTSNPN and CDR2 is SVGIG (reference sequence). CDR3 protein: CAWSVAGWRTEAFF. Drawing the rest from reference TRBV30 and TRBJ1-1, the complete variable domain is SQTIHQWPATLVQPVGSPLSLECTVEGTSNPNLYWYRQAAGRGLQLLFYSVGIGQISSEVPQNLSASRPQDRQFILSSKKLLLSDSGFYLCAWSVAGWRTEAFFGQGTRLTVV.

The V call is TRBV7-9, the J call TRBJ2-2; no DNA is available, so the TRBD2 call from TCRdb remains unchecked. The CDR3 length is 16 residues. CDR1 is SEHNR, CDR2 FQNEAQ, per germline (reference sequence). This chain's CDR3 is CASSLDPSGNTGELFF.

The chain links TRBV6-2 or TRBV6-3 to TRBJ2-4. Germline loops: CDR1 MNHEY, CDR2 SVGEGT. The CDR3 loop spans 13 amino acids. CDR3 residues: CASSYRDSDIQYF.

The V and J genes are TRBV7-6 and TRBJ2-1; the D gene TCRdb calls, TRBD1, cannot be checked with no DNA. The CDR3 has 16 residues. From germline, CDR1 is SGHVS and CDR2 FNYEAQ. This CDR3 is CASSFTPTGTLHEQFF.

The rearrangement joins TRBV5-1 to TRBJ2-7; TCRdb's assignment of TRBD1 cannot be checked, as there is no DNA. This CDR3 is 15 amino acids long. Germline-derived CDR1 and CDR2 are SGHRS and YFSETQ. The chain's CDR3 is CASSPELGQFYEQYF.

The V gene is TRBV27, the J gene TRBJ1-2. Germline CDR1 reads MNHEY; CDR2 reads SMNVEV (reference sequence). The CDR3 is made up of 13 amino acids. The CDR3 here is CASSIEANYGYTF.

This chain connects TRBV10-3 to TRBJ2-7; there is no DNA to check the TCRdb D call of TRBD1. This CDR3 comprises 14 residues. Germline CDR1 ENHRY, CDR2 SYGVKD. CDR3 sequence reads: CAISETGRSYEQYF.

The gene calls are TRBV20-1 and TRBJ2-3; as DNA is missing, the TRBD2 call by TCRdb cannot be tested. The CDR3 has 17 residues. The germline CDR1 and CDR2 sequences are DFQATT and SNEGSKA (reference sequence). The CDR3 spells CSASPETGTGDTDTQYF.

The chain couples TRBV27 to TRBJ1-5; TCRdb selects TRBD1, and the lack of DNA leaves this call unchecked. Germline V CDR1 and CDR2: MNHEY, SMNVEV (reference sequence). The CDR3 length is 15 residues. Here the CDR3 reads CASSLGTGLNQPQHF.

The genes are TRBV19 and TRBJ2-3; as DNA is missing, the TRBD2 call by TCRdb cannot be tested. The CDR3 contains 17 residues. CDR1 and CDR2 (germline): LNHDA, SQIVND (reference sequence). This CDR3 is CASSIGPSGGSTDTQYF.

The rearrangement uses TRBV6-2 or TRBV6-3 and TRBJ2-7; TCRdb indicates TRBD2, and absent DNA this call remains unverified. Germline assignment: CDR1 MNHEY and CDR2 SVGEGT. The CDR3 is 16 amino acids. CDR3 sequence reads: CASSYPPRDFAYEQYF.